What follows is one T cell receptor (beta chain) and its context. The antigen is undetermined. The data stem from a study of PD-1 blockade in classical Hodgkin lymphoma. The study's findings and limits: Before treatment, complete responders showed about the same diversity as newly diagnosed patients. In newly diagnosed patients, baseline TCR diversity was reportedly below that of healthy donors.

Libraries were prepared by immunoSEQ multiplex PCR; TCRdb keeps only in-frame clonotypes and omits some of them. The sample lists fewer than 25,000 clones; 65% to 80% were seen once. The CDR3 totals 17 residues. V dropped 5 bases and J dropped 0; count of bases not matched to a gene: 7. The germline V gene encodes CDR1 SGDLS and CDR2 YYNGEE. Time point in this sample: cycle 4 day 1 (C4D1), after 5 to 7 weeks of nivolumab. Every patient relapsed after autologous stem cell transplantation, and brentuximab vedotin exposure varied. The source of this sequence is a human donor with classical Hodgkin lymphoma. Sequenced here: peripheral blood mononuclear cells (PBMCs), sampled before the fourth cycle of nivolumab. V usage is TRBV9 and J usage is TRBJ2-6; TRBD2 matches 8 bases. The CDR3 here is CASRDRGGFSGANVLTF. The CDR3 coding sequence is TGTGCCAGCAGGGACCGGGGGGGTTTCTCTGGGGCCAACGTCCTGACTTTC.